A selection of T cell receptor beta chains follows, all from one sample in a study of regulatory T cells in long-lasting Graves disease. From the multiplex PCR reads, TCRdb called clonotypes with MiXCR, one entry per CDR3 protein. Seen here are approximately 440,000 distinct CDR3 sequences, around 15% observed once, and the top ten hold 10% to 15%. The same data also contributed to another study, on T cells in Graves' hyperthyroidism and ophthalmopathy.

This material consisted of peripheral blood mononuclear cells (PBMCs), taken at new diagnosis, from a patient treated with antithyroid drugs. The source of these receptors is a man aged 35 to 55 with Graves disease. Each CDR3 is given without its conserved first and last residue. The D gene is left open where the match is weak.

D,V,J,CDR3
TRBD2,TRBV24-1,TRBJ2-5,ATSDSGLAGETQY
-,TRBV24-1,TRBJ2-1,ATSDFYRGGNEQF
-,TRBV20-1,TRBJ2-1,SARDLGGANYNEQF
-,TRBV28,TRBJ1-5,ASISDDYEPQH
TRBD2,TRBV5-4,TRBJ2-3,ASSKTSGSTDTQY
-,TRBV28,TRBJ2-7,ASSTTPSYEQY
-,TRBV27,TRBJ2-3,ASSLTPTTDTQY
TRBD1,TRBV19,TRBJ2-1,ASSPLWLGTSGGKQF
TRBD2,TRBV6-1,TRBJ2-7,ASRGGDVFYEQY
-,TRBV28,TRBJ1-2,ASSLWGQGGGYT
-,TRBV19,TRBJ1-5,ASSIHEVQPQH
TRBD2,TRBV2,TRBJ2-2,ASSGALAGTGELF
-,TRBV14,TRBJ2-5,ASSPRIYQETQY
TRBD2,TRBV10-3,TRBJ2-1,AIIRTSGTSYNEQF
TRBD1,TRBV12-3/TRBV12-4,TRBJ1-1,ASSSDRGTEAF
-,TRBV5-5,TRBJ2-3,ASTLRGYTDTQY
-,TRBV18,TRBJ1-2,ASSQNDKAGQGYT
TRBD1,TRBV20-1,TRBJ2-7,SARDRDRHSSYEQY
-,TRBV5-6,TRBJ1-1,ASNIIQGDTEAF
TRBD1,TRBV18,TRBJ2-5,ASSRGTGVQETQY
-,TRBV28,TRBJ1-1,ASSFRGGINLSEAF
-,TRBV5-1,TRBJ2-3,ASSRETASEDTQY
-,TRBV19,TRBJ2-1,ASSMPTLTSHEQF
-,TRBV12-5,TRBJ1-1,ASGTRRGGTEAF
TRBD1,TRBV19,TRBJ1-6,ASSYRTGESPLH
-,TRBV11-2,TRBJ2-7,ASSLVRDSSYEQY